This TCR beta chain was sequenced for a study of a mutant IDH1 vaccine in newly diagnosed glioma. Study-wide context: The study started vaccination 4-6 weeks after radiotherapy alone, or with temozolomide cycles. Earlier therapy was either radiotherapy, temozolomide, or both, and most got both.

The CDR3 has 13 amino acids. The V gene end was trimmed by 11 bases and the J gene end by 5 bases; junction bases not matched to a gene: 10. CDR1 MNHEY and CDR2 SVGAGI come from the germline V gene. The time point was: week 23, last vaccination. The vaccine gave 300 ug of a 20-mer mutant IDH1 peptide subcutaneously per dose. The donors had new WHO grade 3 or 4 astrocytomas; these were IDH1-mutant and ATRX-lost. A remark on this clone: Its antigen is not identified.

Notes on the study in general: It was more than 80% of patients that developed vaccine-induced immune responses.

Measured with immunoSEQ multiplex PCR; TCRdb has only the in-frame clones, and not every one. The sample records 77,000 or so clones, around 85% being singletons. The J gene is TRBJ1-2, the V gene TRBV6-5; 8 nucleotides agree with TRBD1. This TCR was recovered from a woman between 50 and 59 years old with glioma. The sequences come from PBMCs, collected from a glioma patient whose treatment included an IDH1 peptide vaccine. DNA for the CDR3: TGTGCCTGCTATCAGGGGGCTGGTTATGGCTACACCTTC. This translates into CACYQGAGYGYTF.